A selection of T cell receptor beta chains follows, all from one sample in a study of cytomegalovirus exposure and HLA in healthy donors. Method: immunoSEQ multiplex PCR; TCRdb's copy keeps in-frame clones and lacks some. Of tens of thousands of clones listed, around 92% were seen once; the top ten hold roughly 0.74%. Material: PBMCs. These receptors were taken from a man aged 18-30 years in good health and CMV-seronegative. The CDR3 runs from the conserved cysteine through the conserved F or W. Fields, in order: CDR3 protein, V gene, CDR3 length, J gene.

CDR3aa: CASSSPIGGGNTGELFF
v_gene: TRBV5-1
len: 17
j_gene: TRBJ2-2

CDR3aa: CASSYGVNTEAFF
v_gene: TRBV14
len: 13
j_gene: TRBJ1-1

CDR3aa: CASSSWDRVYEQYF
v_gene: TRBV5-1
len: 14
j_gene: TRBJ2-7

CDR3aa: CASSSRAGESYEQYF
v_gene: TRBV7-2
len: 15
j_gene: TRBJ2-7

CDR3aa: CSVAREAAYEQYF
v_gene: TRBV29-1
len: 13
j_gene: TRBJ2-7

CDR3aa: CASSTGTGGRRNQPQHF
v_gene: TRBV7-2
len: 17
j_gene: TRBJ1-5

CDR3aa: CASSPQGLGVEAFF
v_gene: TRBV5-1
len: 14
j_gene: TRBJ1-1

CDR3aa: CASSLKSQVHEQYF
v_gene: TRBV27
len: 14
j_gene: TRBJ2-7

CDR3aa: CASSAQGIVGTEAFF
v_gene: TRBV6-4
len: 15
j_gene: TRBJ1-1

CDR3aa: CASSFRAGNGYTF
v_gene: TRBV7-8
len: 13
j_gene: TRBJ1-2

CDR3aa: CASRVGQNNSPLHF
v_gene: TRBV5-1
len: 14
j_gene: TRBJ1-6

CDR3aa: CASSVGAASGDTQYF
v_gene: TRBV9
len: 15
j_gene: TRBJ2-3

CDR3aa: CASSLGSISGNTIYF
v_gene: TRBV7-2
len: 15
j_gene: TRBJ1-3

CDR3aa: CASSFGTSGRVGEQFF
v_gene: TRBV11-3
len: 16
j_gene: TRBJ2-1

CDR3aa: CSVEVPWTDQETQYF
v_gene: TRBV29-1
len: 15
j_gene: TRBJ2-5

CDR3aa: CASSEAGGTFYNEQFF
v_gene: TRBV6-1
len: 16
j_gene: TRBJ2-1

CDR3aa: CAWSRQGANSPLHF
v_gene: TRBV30
len: 14
j_gene: TRBJ1-6

CDR3aa: CASSFSPGLAEPPTGELFF
v_gene: TRBV7-2
len: 19
j_gene: TRBJ2-2

CDR3aa: CATGTGTGELFF
v_gene: TRBV10-3
len: 12
j_gene: TRBJ2-2

CDR3aa: CSGTQGAEAFF
v_gene: TRBV20-1
len: 11
j_gene: TRBJ1-1

CDR3aa: CSVLTEGYGYTF
v_gene: TRBV29-1
len: 12
j_gene: TRBJ1-2

CDR3aa: CASSRETGGLRNSPLHF
v_gene: TRBV2
len: 17
j_gene: TRBJ1-6

CDR3aa: CSVEARLDNEQFF
v_gene: TRBV29-1
len: 13
j_gene: TRBJ2-1

CDR3aa: CSVGNRVSSYEQYF
v_gene: TRBV29-1
len: 14
j_gene: TRBJ2-7

CDR3aa: CASSELWNTEAFF
v_gene: TRBV2
len: 13
j_gene: TRBJ1-1

CDR3aa: CALQYAGLETQYF
v_gene: TRBV6-1
len: 13
j_gene: TRBJ2-5

CDR3aa: CASSVGQGGNQPQHF
v_gene: TRBV7-8
len: 15
j_gene: TRBJ1-5

CDR3aa: CASSASRVSNQPQHF
v_gene: TRBV7-8
len: 15
j_gene: TRBJ1-5

CDR3aa: CAITNSGSVSVEQFF
v_gene: TRBV10-3
len: 15
j_gene: TRBJ2-1

CDR3aa: CASSRSRQTGEEQYF
v_gene: TRBV5-1
len: 15
j_gene: TRBJ2-7

CDR3aa: CASSYPTGEQFF
v_gene: TRBV6-6
len: 12
j_gene: TRBJ2-1

CDR3aa: CASIAGTSTDTQYF
v_gene: TRBV6-1
len: 14
j_gene: TRBJ2-3

CDR3aa: CASSLGQGEYNSPLHF
v_gene: TRBV7-6
len: 16
j_gene: TRBJ1-6

CDR3aa: CASSVEGASTEAFF
v_gene: TRBV9
len: 14
j_gene: TRBJ1-1

CDR3aa: CATSREGGKREKLFF
v_gene: TRBV15
len: 15
j_gene: TRBJ1-4

CDR3aa: CASSPQVDLGGYTF
v_gene: TRBV19
len: 14
j_gene: TRBJ1-2

CDR3aa: CASSLVGASIYYEQYF
v_gene: TRBV27
len: 16
j_gene: TRBJ2-7

CDR3aa: CARSSGRDNEQFF
v_gene: TRBV7-9
len: 13
j_gene: TRBJ2-1

CDR3aa: CASSSTGIQPQHF
v_gene: TRBV19
len: 13
j_gene: TRBJ1-5

CDR3aa: CASSFVGTENYGYTF
v_gene: TRBV5-1
len: 15
j_gene: TRBJ1-2

CDR3aa: CASSFRRGGYEQYF
v_gene: TRBV5-5
len: 14
j_gene: TRBJ2-7

CDR3aa: CSVVPRHRGSGDEQFF
v_gene: TRBV29-1
len: 16
j_gene: TRBJ2-1

CDR3aa: CAISGTGGHEQYF
v_gene: TRBV10-3
len: 13
j_gene: TRBJ2-7